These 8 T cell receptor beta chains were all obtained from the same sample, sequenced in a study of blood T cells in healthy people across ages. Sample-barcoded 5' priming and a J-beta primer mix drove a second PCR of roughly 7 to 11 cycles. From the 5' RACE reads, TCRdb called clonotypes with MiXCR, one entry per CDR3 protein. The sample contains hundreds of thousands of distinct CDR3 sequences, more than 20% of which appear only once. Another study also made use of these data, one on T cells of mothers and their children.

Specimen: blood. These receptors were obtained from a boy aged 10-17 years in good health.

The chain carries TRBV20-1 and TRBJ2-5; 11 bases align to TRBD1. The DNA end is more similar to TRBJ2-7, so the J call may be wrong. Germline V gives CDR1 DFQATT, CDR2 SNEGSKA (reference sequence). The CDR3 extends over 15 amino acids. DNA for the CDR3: TGCAGTGCTAGGGCGACCGGGACAGGGGGCTACGAGCAGTACTTC. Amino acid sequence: CSARATGTGGYEQYF.

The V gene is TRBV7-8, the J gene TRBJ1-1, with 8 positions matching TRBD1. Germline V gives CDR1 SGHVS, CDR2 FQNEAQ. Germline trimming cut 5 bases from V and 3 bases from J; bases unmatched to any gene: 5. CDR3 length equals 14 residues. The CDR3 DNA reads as TGTGCCAGCAGCCTCTTGACAGGGGACACTGAAGCTTTCTTT. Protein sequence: CASSLLTGDTEAFF.

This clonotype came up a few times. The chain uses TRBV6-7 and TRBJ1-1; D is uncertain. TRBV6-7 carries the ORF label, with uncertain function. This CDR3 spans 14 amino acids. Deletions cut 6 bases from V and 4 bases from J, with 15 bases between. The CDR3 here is CASSCNLGITEAFF. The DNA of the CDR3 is TGTGCCAGCAGCTGTAATTTGGGGATCACTGAAGCTTTCTTT.

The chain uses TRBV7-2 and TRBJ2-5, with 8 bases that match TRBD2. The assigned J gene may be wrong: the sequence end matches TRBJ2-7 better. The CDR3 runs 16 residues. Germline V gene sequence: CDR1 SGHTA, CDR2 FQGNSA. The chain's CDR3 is CASSLSIGTRSNEQYF. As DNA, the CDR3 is TGTGCCAGCAGCTTAAGTATCGGGACTAGGTCGAACGAGCAGTACTTC.

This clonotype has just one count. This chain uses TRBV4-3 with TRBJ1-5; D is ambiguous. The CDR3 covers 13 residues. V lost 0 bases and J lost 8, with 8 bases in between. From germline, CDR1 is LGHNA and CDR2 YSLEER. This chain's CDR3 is CASSQDTGKPQHF. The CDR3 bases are TGCGCCAGCAGCCAAGATACGGGGAAGCCCCAGCATTTT.

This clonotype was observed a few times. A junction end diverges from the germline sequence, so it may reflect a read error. DNA for the CDR3: TGTGCCAGCAGAATGGGACAGGGGAATCGGCCCCAGCATTTT. Translation gives CASRMGQGNRPQHF. The genes are TRBV27 and TRBJ1-5; 10 bases map to TRBD1. This CDR3 spans 14 amino acids. CDR1 and CDR2 (germline): MNHEY, SMNVEV (reference sequence).

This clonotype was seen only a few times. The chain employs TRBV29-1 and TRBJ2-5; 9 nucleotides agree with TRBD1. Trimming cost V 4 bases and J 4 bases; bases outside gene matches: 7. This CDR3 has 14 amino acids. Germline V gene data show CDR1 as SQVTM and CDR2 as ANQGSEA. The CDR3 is CSVVGQGRVETQYF. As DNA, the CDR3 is TGCAGCGTTGTTGGACAGGGGAGAGTAGAGACCCAGTACTTC.

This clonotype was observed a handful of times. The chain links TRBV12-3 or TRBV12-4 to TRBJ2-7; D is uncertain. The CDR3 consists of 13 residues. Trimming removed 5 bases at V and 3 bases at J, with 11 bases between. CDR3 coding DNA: TGTGCCAGCAGTCTCGACCTCGTCTACGAGCAGTACTTC. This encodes CASSLDLVYEQYF.